One and the same sample provided the 7 T cell receptor beta chains below, sequenced in a study of T cell responses to AZD1222 COVID-19 vaccine. Libraries were prepared by immunoSEQ multiplex PCR; TCRdb keeps only in-frame clonotypes and omits some of them. Of roughly 150,000 clones listed, 90% are singletons. Material: peripheral blood, obtained 28 days after the second AZD1222 dose. The receptors come from an adult who received the AZD1222 COVID-19 vaccine.

The gene calls are TRBV7-2 and TRBJ1-5; 7 nucleotides match TRBD1. The CDR3 contains 15 residues. The V segment lost 3 bases and the J segment 0 bases; nucleotides outside the gene matches: 2. CDR1 SGHTA and CDR2 FQGNSA come from the germline V gene. For the CDR3, the DNA is TGTGCCAGCAGCTTTCAGGGGGATAGCAATCAGCCCCAGCATTTT. Its translation is CASSFQGDSNQPQHF.

The CDR3 DNA sequence: TGTGCCAGCAGTTTAGATAGGGGCTCCTACAATGAGCAGTTCTTC. Translation: CASSLDRGSYNEQFF. The J gene is TRBJ2-1, the V gene TRBV27; TRBD1 might be the D (5 bases). V was clipped by 2 bases and J by 0 bases, with 8 bases between them. The CDR3 sequence is 15 residues long. Germline V gene lookup returns CDR1 MNHEY and CDR2 SMNVEV (reference sequence).

The rearrangement uses TRBV28 and TRBJ1-2; the match to TRBD1 covers 7 bases. CDR3 size: 15 residues. Germline lookup yields CDR1 MDHEN and CDR2 SYDVKM. The V segment lost 5 bases and the J segment 3 bases; nucleotides outside the gene matches: 9. For the CDR3, the DNA is TGTGCCAGCAGTACTACAGGGGTGGGGTACTATGGCTACACCTTC. Translating gives CASSTTGVGYYGYTF.

This clone was seen only a few times. The J gene is TRBJ1-2, the V gene TRBV7-3; 11 nucleotides agree with TRBD1. The CDR3 is 17 residues long. Germline V gives CDR1 SGHTA, CDR2 FQGTGA. Trimming at V came to 5 bases and at J to 8 bases, leaving 16 bases not matched to a gene. This CDR3 reads CASSLDTPDRGQGGYTF. The DNA for the CDR3 is TGTGCCAGCAGCCTAGACACACCGGACAGGGGGCAAGGGGGCTACACCTTC.

V gene TRBV6-6 combines with J gene TRBJ2-1, with 7 bases that match TRBD2. CDR1 and CDR2 from the germline V gene are MNHNY and SVGAGI (reference sequence). This CDR3 has 12 amino acids. Losses at the gene ends were 7 bases for V and 8 bases for J; bases not matched to a gene: 5. The chain's CDR3 is CASTGGGHEQFF. The CDR3 DNA is TGTGCCAGCACGGGAGGAGGCCATGAGCAGTTCTTC.

V usage is TRBV10-3 and J usage is TRBJ1-3, with a possible D match to TRBD1 (5 bases). Germline V CDR1 and CDR2: ENHRY, SYGVKD. CDR3 length: 14 residues. V lost 6 bases and J lost 0, with 9 bases in between. In DNA, the CDR3 is TGTGCCATCAGACAGGAGCTCTCTGGAAACACCATATATTTT. Protein product: CAIRQELSGNTIYF.

The V gene is TRBV4-3, the J gene TRBJ2-2; 12 bases are shared with TRBD2. After removal of 0 bases from V and 5 bases from J, the junction contained 1 base not matched to a gene. The CDR3 contains 16 residues. Germline V lookup: CDR1 LGHNA, CDR2 YSLEER. The CDR3 sequence: CASSQETSGSTGELFF. The DNA for the CDR3 is TGCGCCAGCAGCCAAGAGACTAGCGGGAGTACCGGGGAGCTGTTTTTT.